One TCR beta chain is described in this entry. Its antigen is as yet unknown. TCRdb analysed the RT-PCR reads with MiXCR anew, one entry per CDR3 protein. The profile shows about 800,000 distinct CDR3 sequences, around 21% of them singletons. This sample was taken from a study of response to subunit inactivated influenza vaccine. Overall study results and limits: Authors suggested that a seasonal influenza vaccination recruits few new T cells each time.

Germline V gene lookup returns CDR1 SGHRS and CDR2 YFSETQ. V was clipped by 0 bases and J by 5 bases; unmatched bases: 5. This CDR3 region has 14 residues. V and J are TRBV5-1 and TRBJ2-7; 7 bases fit TRBD1. The sequence derives from a man over 45 who received an inactivated influenza vaccine. Sample: PBMCs from blood, taken 5 to 6 days after vaccination. For the CDR3, the DNA is TGCGCCAGCAGCTTGGCAGGGGGTACTAACGAGCAGTACTTC. It yields the protein CASSLAGGTNEQYF.